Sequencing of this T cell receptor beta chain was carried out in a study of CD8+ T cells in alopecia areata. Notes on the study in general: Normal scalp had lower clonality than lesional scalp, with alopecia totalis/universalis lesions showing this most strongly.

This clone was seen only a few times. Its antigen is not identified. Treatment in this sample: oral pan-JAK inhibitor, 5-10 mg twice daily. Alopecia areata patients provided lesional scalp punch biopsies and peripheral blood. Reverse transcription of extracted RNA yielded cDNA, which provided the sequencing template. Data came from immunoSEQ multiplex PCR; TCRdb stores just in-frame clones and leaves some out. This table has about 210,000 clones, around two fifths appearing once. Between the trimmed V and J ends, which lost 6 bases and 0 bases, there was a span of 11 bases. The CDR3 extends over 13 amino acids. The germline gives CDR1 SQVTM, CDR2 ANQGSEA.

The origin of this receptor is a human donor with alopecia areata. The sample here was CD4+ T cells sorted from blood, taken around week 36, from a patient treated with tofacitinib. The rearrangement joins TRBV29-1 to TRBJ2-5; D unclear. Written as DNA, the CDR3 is TGCAGCGTCCCTCTACATTACCAAGAGACCCAGTACTTC. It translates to CSVPLHYQETQYF. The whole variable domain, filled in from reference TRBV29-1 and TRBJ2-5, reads SAVISQKPSRDICQRGTSLTIQCQVDSQVTMMFWYRQQPGQSLTLIATANQGSEATYESGFVIDKFPISRPNLTFSTLTVSNMSPEDSSIYLCSVPLHYQETQYFGPGTRLLVL.